A selection of T cell receptor beta chains follows, all from one sample in a study of CXCR3-negative and CXCR3-positive naive CD8 T cells. TCRdb reprocessed the 5' RACE reads, with one entry per CDR3 protein and no DNA. In all, the sample yields 100,000 to 150,000 distinct CDR3 sequences. Sequenced input: naive CXCR3- CD8+ T cells from blood. Every receptor here comes from a human donor in good health. Some clones in this sample may be carry-over from other donors' samples. Both conserved end residues are part of each CDR3.

V gene	J gene	CDR3 protein
TRBV2	TRBJ2-3	CASKTSGRITDTQYF
TRBV15	TRBJ2-4	CATSRVPGPAKNIQYF
TRBV6-2/TRBV6-3	TRBJ1-5	CASKYRSYSNQPQHF
TRBV7-9	TRBJ1-4	CASSFSTGRDEKLFF
TRBV7-8	TRBJ2-4	CASSPELKNIQYF
TRBV7-9	TRBJ2-7	CASSLPGMVVEQYF
TRBV28	TRBJ2-7	CASSSPRGGKGPYEQYF
TRBV12-3/TRBV12-4	TRBJ2-5	CASNWDGRKGTQYF
TRBV9	TRBJ2-4	CASSVAPSGGKNIQYF
TRBV7-9	TRBJ2-1	CASSRAGGPYNEQFF
TRBV23-1	TRBJ2-2	CASSQSGGQVGYTGELFF
TRBV20-1	TRBJ2-5	CSARDRESYQETQYF
TRBV27	TRBJ1-5	CASSLFGTGLNQPQHF